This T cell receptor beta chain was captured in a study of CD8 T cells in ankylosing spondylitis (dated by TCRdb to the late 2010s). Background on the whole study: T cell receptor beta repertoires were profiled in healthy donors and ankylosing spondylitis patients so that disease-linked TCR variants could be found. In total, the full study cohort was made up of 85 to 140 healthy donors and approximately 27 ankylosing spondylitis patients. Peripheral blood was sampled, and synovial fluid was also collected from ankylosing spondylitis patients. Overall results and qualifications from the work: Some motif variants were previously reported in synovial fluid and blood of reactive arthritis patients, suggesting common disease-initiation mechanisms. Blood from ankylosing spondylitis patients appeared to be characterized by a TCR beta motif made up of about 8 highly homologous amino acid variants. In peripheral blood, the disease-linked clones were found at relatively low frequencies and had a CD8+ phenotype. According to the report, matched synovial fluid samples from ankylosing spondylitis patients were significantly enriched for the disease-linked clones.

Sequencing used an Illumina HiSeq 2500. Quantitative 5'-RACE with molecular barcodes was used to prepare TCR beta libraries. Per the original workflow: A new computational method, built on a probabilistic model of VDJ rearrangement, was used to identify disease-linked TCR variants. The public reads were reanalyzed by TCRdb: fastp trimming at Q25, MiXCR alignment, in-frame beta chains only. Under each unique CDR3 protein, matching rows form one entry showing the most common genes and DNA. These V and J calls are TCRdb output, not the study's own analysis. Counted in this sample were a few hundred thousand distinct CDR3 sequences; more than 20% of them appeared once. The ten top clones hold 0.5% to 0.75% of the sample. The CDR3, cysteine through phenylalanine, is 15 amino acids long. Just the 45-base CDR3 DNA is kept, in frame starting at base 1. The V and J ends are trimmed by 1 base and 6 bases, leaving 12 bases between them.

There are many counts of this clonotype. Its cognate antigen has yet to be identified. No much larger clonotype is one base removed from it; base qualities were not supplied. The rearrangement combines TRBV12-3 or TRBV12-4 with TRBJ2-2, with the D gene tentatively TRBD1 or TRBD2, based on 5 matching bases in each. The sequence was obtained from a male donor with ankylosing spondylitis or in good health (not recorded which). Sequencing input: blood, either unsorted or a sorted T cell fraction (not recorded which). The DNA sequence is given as TGTGCCAGCAGTTTAGGGTGGGGGTCTTCCGGGGAGCTGTTTTTT. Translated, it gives CASSLGWGSSGELFF.